This T cell receptor (beta chain) was identified in a study of T cell repertoires in cytomegalovirus infection. As for the study in general: CMV epitopes that were recently identified and HLA-C-restricted were used alongside well-studied HLA-B-restricted ones. Public TCR beta signature analysis indicated the presence of both CMV infection and matching HLA type.

This clonotype was seen a few times. Antigen: not known. Study-wide points: Dominating the ex vivo response were HLA-C-restricted CMV-specific TCR beta clonotypes. Summed frequency of shared TCR beta families picked out CMV carriers who also had the relevant HLA.

TCRdb reanalysed the reads using MiXCR and keeps one entry per CDR3 protein. This sample has about 700,000 distinct CDR3 sequences; around a third occur once, and the top ten carry around a sixth. CDR3 length equals 13 residues. Per the germline V gene, CDR1 is SGHVS and CDR2 is FQNEAQ. The V end was cut by 5 bases, the J end by 2 bases, with 9 bases between. The chain employs TRBV7-8 and TRBJ2-5; D is possibly TRBD1 (5 bases). The material sequenced was cultured PBMCs, taken from culture after CMV antigen stimulation. This clonotype was sampled from a human donor in good health (CMV status not recorded). Some clones in this sample may be carry-over from other donors' samples. CDR3: CASSVDRQETQYF. The CDR3 region has the DNA TGTGCCAGCAGCGTTGACAGACAAGAGACCCAGTACTTC.